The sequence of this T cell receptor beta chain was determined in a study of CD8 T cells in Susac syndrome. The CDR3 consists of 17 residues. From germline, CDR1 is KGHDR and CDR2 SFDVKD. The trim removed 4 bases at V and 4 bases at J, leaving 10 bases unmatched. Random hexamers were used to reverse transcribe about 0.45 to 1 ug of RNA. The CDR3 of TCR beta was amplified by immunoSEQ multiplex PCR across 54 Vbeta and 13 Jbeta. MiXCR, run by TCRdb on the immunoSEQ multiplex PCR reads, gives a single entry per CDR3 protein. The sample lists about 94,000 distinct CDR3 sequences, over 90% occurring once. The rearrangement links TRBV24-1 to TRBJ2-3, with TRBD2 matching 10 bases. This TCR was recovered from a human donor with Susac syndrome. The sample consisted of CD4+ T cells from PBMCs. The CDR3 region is CATSDPPFGLAADTQYF. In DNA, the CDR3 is TGTGCCACCAGTGACCCCCCCTTCGGACTAGCGGCAGATACGCAGTATTTT.